The next 25 T cell receptor beta chains were all read from a single sample in a study of circulating tumor DNA in untreated peripheral T-cell lymphoma. Assay: immunoSEQ multiplex PCR; the TCRdb copy retains only in-frame clones and omits some. The sample consists of 6,000 or so clones, roughly 80% of them appearing once. What was sequenced was tumor tissue. The receptors were gathered from a human donor with peripheral T-cell lymphoma.

This clone was counted once. This chain links TRBV30 with TRBJ1-1; a possible D gene is TRBD1 (5 bases). There are 13 residues in the CDR3. Per the germline V gene, CDR1 is GTSNPN and CDR2 is SVGIG (reference sequence). V was shortened by 4 bases and J by 4 bases, with 13 bases between the two germline ends. For the CDR3, the DNA is TGTGCCTGGACCCTAGCGGGGGGCACTGAAGCTTTCTTT. Residues: CAWTLAGGTEAFF.

This chain links TRBV6-4 with TRBJ2-5; 9 bases match TRBD2. Germline-derived CDR1 and CDR2 are MRHNA and SNTAGT. CDR3 length: 14 amino acids. V lost 7 bases and J lost 5; bases outside the gene matches: 8. CDR3 DNA: TGTGCCAGCACCAACCGGGCGGGGGGGGAGACCCAGTACTTC. Amino acids: CASTNRAGGETQYF.

The chain joins TRBV10-3 to TRBJ1-1; unclear D gene. CDR3 length equals 15 residues. CDR1 and CDR2 (germline): ENHRY, SYGVKD. Trimming pared 4 bases from V and 3 bases from J, leaving 15 bases between. The CDR3 here is CAISAERDRDTEAFF. The CDR3 DNA reads as TGTGCCATCAGTGCGGAACGGGATCGGGACACTGAAGCTTTCTTT.

This clone was counted between two and nine times. An end of the junction differs from the germline gene, which may be a read error. X is used for the amino acid whose nucleotide is unread or ambiguous. The gene calls are TRBV30 and TRBJ1-4, with D tentatively TRBD1 (6 bases). The CDR3 contains 14 residues. Germline CDR1 is GTSNPN and CDR2 is SVGIG (reference sequence). Written as DNA, the CDR3 is TGTGCYTGGAGTACGGGGGCGCGAGGTGAAAAACTGTTTTTT. Its protein product is CXWSTGARGEKLFF. Given in full, the CDR3 is CAWSTGARGEKLFF.

The V gene is TRBV15, the J gene TRBJ1-2, with D hard to call. The CDR3 is 16 residues long. Germline V gene data show CDR1 as LNHNV and CDR2 as YYDKDF (reference sequence). Deletions cut 0 bases from V and 5 bases from J, with 16 bases between. The CDR3 sequence: CATSRDNIGMGYGYTF. Here the CDR3 DNA reads TGTGCCACCAGCAGAGATAACATTGGCATGGGTTATGGCTACACCTTC.

This chain connects TRBV28 to TRBJ1-5, with D hard to call. V lost 5 bases to trimming and J lost 3 bases, with 11 bases between them. The V gene's germline CDR1 is MDHEN and CDR2 SYDVKM. The CDR3 is 14 residues long. DNA for the CDR3: TGTGCCAGCAGTCCCCGAGCCCACAATCAGCCCCAGCATTTT. Its protein is CASSPRAHNQPQHF.

This chain links TRBV28 with TRBJ2-3; 7 bases match TRBD2. This CDR3 comprises 13 residues. Germline trimming cut 4 bases from V and 3 bases from J; bases unmatched to any gene: 1. Germline CDR1 is MDHEN and CDR2 is SYDVKM. The CDR3 loop reads CASSWGGTDTQYF. The DNA for the CDR3 is TGTGCCAGCAGTTGGGGGGGGACAGATACGCAGTATTTT.

The chain joins TRBV6-8 to TRBJ1-1, with 10 nucleotides matching TRBD1. The junction had 10 bases not matched to a gene; V was cut back by 5 bases and J by 1 base. Germline V gives CDR1 MNHGY, CDR2 SAAAGT. The CDR3 extends over 17 amino acids. The CDR3: CASSDPRDRGRNTEAFF. In DNA form, the CDR3 reads TGTGCCAGCAGTGACCCCCGGGACAGGGGAAGGAACACTGAAGCTTTCTTT.

In DNA form, the CDR3 reads TGTGCCAGTAGCGTGACCGAGGGAGAGACCCAGTACTTC. Translating it yields CASSVTEGETQYF. The rearrangement links TRBV19 to TRBJ2-5, with D possibly matching TRBD2 (5 bases). CDR3 length: 13 amino acids. Trimming removed 6 bases at V and 4 bases at J, with 12 bases between. The germline CDR1 and CDR2 sequences are LNHDA and SQIVND (reference sequence).

CDR3 in amino acids: CASSYVGTGPYEQYF. CDR3 in DNA: TGTGCCAGCAGTTATGTTGGGACAGGCCCCTACGAGCAGTACTTC. V usage is TRBV27 and J usage is TRBJ2-7; 8 bases match TRBD1. The CDR3 runs 15 residues. V shed 4 bases and J 2 bases; nucleotides not matched to a gene: 7. CDR1 and CDR2 from the germline V gene are MNHEY and SMNVEV (reference sequence).

The J gene is TRBJ2-1, the V gene TRBV6-7; D may be TRBD2 (5 bases). TRBV6-7 is given ORF status, its function remaining uncertain. This CDR3 comprises 13 residues. Trimming left V 3 bases short and J 14 bases short, with 17 bases between. DNA of the CDR3: TGTGCCAGCAGTTATCCCGAGACTATGACTAAGTTCTTC. This codes for CASSYPETMTKFF.

By share, this clone counts as medium-sized. J is TRBJ2-1 and V is TRBV6-8; D not certain. V was shortened by 0 bases and J by 7 bases, with 16 bases between the two germline ends. The germline CDR1 and CDR2 sequences are MNHGY and SAAAGT. The length of the CDR3 is 16 residues. The CDR3 region is CASSYSYSTSGNEQFF. The DNA of the CDR3 is TGTGCCAGCAGTTACTCTTATTCTACCTCAGGTAATGAGCAGTTCTTC.

A remark on this clone: One end of the junction is discordant with germline, which a read error may explain. V and J are TRBV18 and TRBJ2-7; D uncertain. Germline V CDR1 and CDR2: KGHSH, LQKENI. This CDR3 has 12 residues. The CDR3 coding sequence is TGTGCCAGCTCACTACGCTCCCACGAGCAGTACTTC. Its translation: CASSLRSHEQYF. Together with reference TRBV18 and TRBJ2-7, the CDR3 gives the full variable domain: NAGVMQNPRHLVRRRGQEARLRCSPMKGHSHVYWYRQLPEEGLKFMVYLQKENIIDESGMPKERFSAEFPKEGPSILRIQQVVRGDSAAYFCASSLRSHEQYFGPGTRLTVT.

V gene TRBV10-2 combines with J gene TRBJ2-5, with D unclear. V lost 6 bases to trimming and J lost 1 base, with 12 bases between them. Germline CDR1 WSHSY, CDR2 SAAADI. CDR3 length: 14 amino acids. CDR3 amino acids: CASSPAGGQETQYF. The CDR3 nucleotides are TGCGCCAGCAGCCCCGCAGGCGGCCAAGAGACCCAGTACTTC.

As for this clone: Germline and junction disagree at one end, which may indicate a read error. The chain combines TRBV25-1 with TRBJ2-3; D remains unclear. The CDR3 length is 14 residues. Germline V CDR1 and CDR2: MGHDK, SYGVNS. The CDR3 region is CASNEFGRTDTQYF. The CDR3 DNA reads as TGTGCCAGCAATGAATTCGGACGCACAGATACGCAGTATTTT.

CDR3 protein: CASSPGATGYEQYF. CDR3 nucleotide sequence: TGTGCCAGTAGCCCGGGGGCCACGGGCTACGAGCAGTACTTC. The V gene is TRBV19, the J gene TRBJ2-7; D is tentatively TRBD1 or TRBD2 (6 bases each). The germline CDR1 and CDR2 sequences are LNHDA and SQIVND (reference sequence). The CDR3 has 14 residues. The V end lost 6 bases, the J end lost 3 bases, and 15 bases lay between the germline ends.

This clone was counted a single time. Other DNA sequences in the sample encode the same CDR3. The J gene is TRBJ1-1, the V gene TRBV19; TRBD1 might be the D (5 bases). The V gene lost 8 bases and the J gene lost 2 bases, with 12 bases spanning the gap. CDR1 is LNHDA, CDR2 SQIVND, per germline (reference sequence). The CDR3 covers 13 residues. CDR3 region: CASCRDVNTEAFF. The CDR3, as DNA: TGTGCCAGTTGCAGGGACGTTAACACTGAAGCTTTCTTT.

The chain couples TRBV19 to TRBJ1-1; D is ambiguous. Germline V gene data show CDR1 as LNHDA and CDR2 as SQIVND (reference sequence). The CDR3 spans 12 residues. V lost 1 base to trimming and J lost 7 bases, with 7 bases between them. The chain's CDR3 is CASSIVASEAFF. As DNA, the CDR3 is TGTGCCAGTAGTATAGTAGCGAGTGAAGCTTTCTTT.

The chain is built from TRBV18 and TRBJ1-2; D unclear. This CDR3 comprises 14 residues. Germline V gives CDR1 KGHSH, CDR2 LQKENI. Trimming stripped 0 bases from V and 4 bases from J, with 9 bases between. The DNA of the CDR3 is TGTGCCAGCTCACCACCCGCCAACTCCTATGGCTACACCTTC. This sequence encodes CASSPPANSYGYTF.

This sequence joins TRBV12-5 and TRBJ2-7; no clear D gene. Trimming left V 1 base short and J 4 bases short, with 8 bases between. CDR1 LGHNT and CDR2 FRNRAP come from the germline V gene. The CDR3 consists of 13 residues. CDR3 sequence reads: CASGLAISYEQYF. The CDR3 DNA sequence: TGTGCTAGTGGTTTGGCGATTAGTTACGAGCAGTACTTC.

The chain recombines TRBV12-5 with TRBJ2-1; the D call may be TRBD1 or TRBD2 (5 bases each). CDR3 length: 14 residues. Germline lookup yields CDR1 LGHNT and CDR2 FRNRAP. The CDR3 protein is CASMRRDPSNEQFF. The CDR3 nucleotides are TGTGCCAGCATGCGCCGGGACCCCTCCAATGAGCAGTTCTTC.

The chain uses TRBV11-3 and TRBJ2-1; D tentatively fits TRBD1 or TRBD2 (6 bases each). Trimming removed 6 bases at V and 3 bases at J, with 15 bases between. The CDR3 contains 15 residues. Germline V lookup: CDR1 SGHNT, CDR2 YENEEA. The CDR3 region has the DNA TGTGCCAGCAGTACAGGGACTCCAAACTACAATGAGCAGTTCTTC. This encodes CASSTGTPNYNEQFF. The whole variable domain, remainder taken from reference TRBV11-3 and TRBJ2-1, is EAGVVQSPRYKIIEKKQPVAFWCNPISGHNTLYWYLQNLGQGPELLIRYENEEAVDDSQLPKDRFSAERLKGVDSTLKIQPAELGDSAVYLCASSTGTPNYNEQFFGPGTRLTVL.

V and J are TRBV29-1 and TRBJ1-2; tentative D call: TRBD1 (5 bases). V shed 5 bases and J shed 6 bases, with 19 bases lying between them. The CDR3 extends over 14 amino acids. Germline V gene data show CDR1 as SQVTM and CDR2 as ANQGSEA. CDR3: CSVNKFGQGNGYTF. As DNA, the CDR3 is TGCAGCGTTAATAAGTTCGGCCAGGGTAATGGCTACACCTTC.

The chain uses TRBV18 and TRBJ1-2; 7 bases align to TRBD1. The CDR3 covers 16 residues. After removal of 4 bases from V and 2 bases from J, the junction contained 10 bases not matched to a gene. Germline CDR1 KGHSH, CDR2 LQKENI. CDR3 DNA: TGTGCCAGCTCACTAGCCGGGACAGCGTTAAACTATGGCTACACCTTC. Protein sequence: CASSLAGTALNYGYTF.

The chain has TRBV28 and TRBJ1-1; a possible D gene is TRBD1 (5 bases). Germline V CDR1 and CDR2: MDHEN, SYDVKM. This CDR3 has 13 residues. The V end was cut by 3 bases, the J end by 6 bases, with 11 bases between. The CDR3 DNA is TGTGCCAGCAGTTTTGGTGGGGGTGCTGAAGCTTTCTTT. This translates into CASSFGGGAEAFF.